The T cell receptor beta chain under discussion was sequenced for a study of tissue T cells after allogeneic stem cell transplantation. This sample's time point: mouse harvest day 7 after allogeneic transplant. Tail vein injection delivered 10^7 T-cell-depleted bone marrow cells and 10^6 splenic CD5+ T cells. This mouse GVHD model was MHC-mismatched B6 to BALB/c, profiled day 7 or 14. Study-level results: Limitations included a small, clinically heterogeneous cohort and limited sampling depth.

Method: immunoSEQ multiplex PCR; TCRdb's copy keeps in-frame clones and lacks some. This sample has thousands of clones, with approximately 59% found just once. Deletions cut 0 bases from V and 1 base from J, with 7 bases between. Germline-derived CDR1 and CDR2 are GFQATS and STVNSAI. The CDR3 extends over 14 amino acids. Points on this clone: Its antigen remains unknown. Genes and germline are mouse. With the read ending 1 residue before the CDR3 end, the germline J gene is used to fill in that end.

Sample: spleen. The receptor was derived from a female BALB/c mouse given C57BL/6 T cells with graft-versus-host disease after an allogeneic hematopoietic cell transplant. J is TRBJ1-3 and V is TRBV20, with D uncertain. The CDR3 is CGARDSLSGNTLYF. The covered CDR3 bases are TGTGGTGCTAGGGATTCCCTATCTGGAAATACGCTCTAT.